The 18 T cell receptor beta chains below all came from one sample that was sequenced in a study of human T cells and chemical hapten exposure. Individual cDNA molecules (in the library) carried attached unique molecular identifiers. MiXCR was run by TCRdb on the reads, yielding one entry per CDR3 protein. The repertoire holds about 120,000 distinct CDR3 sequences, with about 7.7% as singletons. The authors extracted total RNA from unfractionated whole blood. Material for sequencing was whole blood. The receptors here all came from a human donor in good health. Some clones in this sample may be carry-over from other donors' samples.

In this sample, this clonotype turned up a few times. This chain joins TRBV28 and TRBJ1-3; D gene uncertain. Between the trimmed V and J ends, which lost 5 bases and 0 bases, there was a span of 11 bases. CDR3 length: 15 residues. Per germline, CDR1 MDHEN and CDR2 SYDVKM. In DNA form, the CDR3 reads TGTGCCAGCAGTCCCCCTCGGTACTCTGGAAACACCATATATTTT. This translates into CASSPPRYSGNTIYF. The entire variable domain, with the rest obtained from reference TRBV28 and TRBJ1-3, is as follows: DVKVTQSSRYLVKRTGEKVFLECVQDMDHENMFWYRQDPGLGLRLIYFSYDVKMKEKGDIPEGYSVSREKKERFSLILESASTNQTSMYLCASSPPRYSGNTIYFGEGSWLTVV.

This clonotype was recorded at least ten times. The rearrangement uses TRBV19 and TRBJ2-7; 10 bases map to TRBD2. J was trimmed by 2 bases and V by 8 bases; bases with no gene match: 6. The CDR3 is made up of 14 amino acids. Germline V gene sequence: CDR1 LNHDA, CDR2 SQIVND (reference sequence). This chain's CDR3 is CASSLAGGTYEQYF. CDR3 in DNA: TGTGCCAGTTCTTTAGCGGGAGGAACCTACGAGCAGTACTTC. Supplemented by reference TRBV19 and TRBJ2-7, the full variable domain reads DGGITQSPKYLFRKEGQNVTLSCEQNLNHDAMYWYRQDPGQGLRLIYYSQIVNDFQKGDIAEGYSVSREKKESFPLTVTSAQKNPTAFYLCASSLAGGTYEQYFGPGTRLTVT.

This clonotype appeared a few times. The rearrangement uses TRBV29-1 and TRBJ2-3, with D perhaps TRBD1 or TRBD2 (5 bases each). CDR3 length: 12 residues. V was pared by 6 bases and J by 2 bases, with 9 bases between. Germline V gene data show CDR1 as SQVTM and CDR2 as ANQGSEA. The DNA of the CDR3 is TGCAGCGTGGGACCTAACACAGATACGCAGTATTTT. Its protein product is CSVGPNTDTQYF.

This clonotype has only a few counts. In nucleotides, the CDR3 is TGTGCCAGCAGCCATTTTACGTCCGGGGAGCTGTTTTTT. It is translated as CASSHFTSGELFF. The chain uses TRBV3-1 and TRBJ2-2, with D unresolved. V shed 3 bases and J shed 6 bases, with 8 bases lying between them. Per the germline V gene, CDR1 is LGHDT and CDR2 is YNNKEL (reference sequence). The CDR3 consists of 13 residues. Combining the CDR3 with reference TRBV3-1 and TRBJ2-2 gives the whole variable domain DTAVSQTPKYLVTQMGNDKSIKCEQNLGHDTMYWYKQDSKKFLKIMFSYNNKELIINETVPNRFSPKSPDKAHLNLHINSLELGDSAVYFCASSHFTSGELFFGEGSRLTVL.

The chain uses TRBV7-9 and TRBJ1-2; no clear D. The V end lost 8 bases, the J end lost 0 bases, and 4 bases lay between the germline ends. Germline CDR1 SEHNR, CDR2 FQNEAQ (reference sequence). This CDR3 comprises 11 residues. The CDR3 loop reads CASEANYGYTF. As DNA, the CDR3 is TGTGCCAGCGAGGCTAACTATGGCTACACCTTC.

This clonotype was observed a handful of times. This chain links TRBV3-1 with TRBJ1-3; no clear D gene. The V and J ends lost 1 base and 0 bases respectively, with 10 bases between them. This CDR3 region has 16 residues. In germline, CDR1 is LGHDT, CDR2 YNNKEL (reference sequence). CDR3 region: CASSQGADSSGNTIYF. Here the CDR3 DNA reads TGTGCCAGCAGCCAAGGTGCCGATAGCTCTGGAAACACCATATATTTT.

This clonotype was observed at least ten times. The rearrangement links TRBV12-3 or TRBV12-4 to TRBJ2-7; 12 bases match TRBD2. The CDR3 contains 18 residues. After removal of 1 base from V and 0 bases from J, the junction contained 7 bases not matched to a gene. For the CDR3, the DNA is TGTGCCAGCAGTTTAGGGCTAGCGGGGGGGGGAACCTCCTACGAGCAGTACTTC. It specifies CASSLGLAGGGTSYEQYF.

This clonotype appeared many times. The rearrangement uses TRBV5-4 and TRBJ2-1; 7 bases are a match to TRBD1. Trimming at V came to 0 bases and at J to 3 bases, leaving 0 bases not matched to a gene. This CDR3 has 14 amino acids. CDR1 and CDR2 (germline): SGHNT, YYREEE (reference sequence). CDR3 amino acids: CASSLGTGYNEQFF. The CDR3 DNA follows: TGTGCCAGCAGCTTGGGGACAGGCTACAATGAGCAGTTCTTC.

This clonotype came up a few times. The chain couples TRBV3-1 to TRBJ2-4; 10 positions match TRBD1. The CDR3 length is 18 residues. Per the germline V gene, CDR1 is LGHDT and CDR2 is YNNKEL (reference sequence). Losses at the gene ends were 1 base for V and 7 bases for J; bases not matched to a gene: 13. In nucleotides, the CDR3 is TGTGCCAGCAGCCAAGTCCCAGGGACAGGGGAAGGAAGGAACATTCAGTACTTC. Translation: CASSQVPGTGEGRNIQYF.

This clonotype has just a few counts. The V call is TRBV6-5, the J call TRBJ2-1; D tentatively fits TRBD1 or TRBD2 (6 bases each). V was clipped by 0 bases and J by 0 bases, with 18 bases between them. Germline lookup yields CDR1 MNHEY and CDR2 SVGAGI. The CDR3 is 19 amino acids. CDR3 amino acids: CASSYSAGGVGDSYNEQFF. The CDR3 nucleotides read TGTGCCAGCAGTTACTCTGCCGGGGGCGTTGGAGACTCCTACAATGAGCAGTTCTTC.

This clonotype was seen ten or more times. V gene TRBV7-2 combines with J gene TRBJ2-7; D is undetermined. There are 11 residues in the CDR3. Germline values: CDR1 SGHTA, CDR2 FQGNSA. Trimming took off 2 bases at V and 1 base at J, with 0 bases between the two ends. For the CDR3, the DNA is TGTGCCAGCAGCTTATCCTACGAGCAGTACTTC. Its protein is CASSLSYEQYF.

CDR3 loop: CASSPRANAFYEQYF. CDR3 sequence (DNA): TGTGCCAGCAGCCCCCGGGCCAACGCCTTCTACGAGCAGTACTTC. The rearrangement joins TRBV7-8 to TRBJ2-7, with no clear D. Trimming removed 5 bases at V and 3 bases at J, with 17 bases between. Germline CDR1 is SGHVS and CDR2 is FQNEAQ. The length of the CDR3 is 15 residues.

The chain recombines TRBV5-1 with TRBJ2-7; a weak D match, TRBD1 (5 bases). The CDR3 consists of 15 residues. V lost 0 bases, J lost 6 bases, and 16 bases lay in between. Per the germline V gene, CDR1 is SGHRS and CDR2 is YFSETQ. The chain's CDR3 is CASSLEGRGTGEQYF. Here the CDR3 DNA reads TGCGCCAGCAGCTTGGAAGGTAGGGGTACCGGCGAGCAGTACTTC.

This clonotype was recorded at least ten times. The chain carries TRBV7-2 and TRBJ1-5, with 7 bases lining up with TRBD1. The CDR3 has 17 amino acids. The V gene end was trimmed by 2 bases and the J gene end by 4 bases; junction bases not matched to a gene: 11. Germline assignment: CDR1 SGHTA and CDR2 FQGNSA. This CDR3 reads CASSLSRATGRNQPQHF. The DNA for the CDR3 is TGTGCCAGCAGCTTATCAAGGGCGACAGGGCGAAATCAGCCCCAGCATTTT.

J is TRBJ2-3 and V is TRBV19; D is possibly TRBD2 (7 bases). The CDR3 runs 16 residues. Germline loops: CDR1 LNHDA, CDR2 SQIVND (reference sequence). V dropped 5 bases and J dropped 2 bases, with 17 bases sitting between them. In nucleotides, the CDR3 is TGTGCCAGTAGTCCGCGGGGGCAGCTCCTCACAGATACGCAGTATTTT. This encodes CASSPRGQLLTDTQYF. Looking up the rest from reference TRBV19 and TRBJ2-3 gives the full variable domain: DGGITQSPKYLFRKEGQNVTLSCEQNLNHDAMYWYRQDPGQGLRLIYYSQIVNDFQKGDIAEGYSVSREKKESFPLTVTSAQKNPTAFYLCASSPRGQLLTDTQYFGPGTRLTVL.

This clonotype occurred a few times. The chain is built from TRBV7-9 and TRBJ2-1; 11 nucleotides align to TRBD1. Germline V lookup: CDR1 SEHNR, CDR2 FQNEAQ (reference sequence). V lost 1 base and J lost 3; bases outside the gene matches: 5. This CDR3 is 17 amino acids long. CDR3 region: CASSLVPGTGGYNEQFF. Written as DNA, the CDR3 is TGTGCCAGCAGCTTAGTTCCCGGGACAGGGGGCTACAATGAGCAGTTCTTC.

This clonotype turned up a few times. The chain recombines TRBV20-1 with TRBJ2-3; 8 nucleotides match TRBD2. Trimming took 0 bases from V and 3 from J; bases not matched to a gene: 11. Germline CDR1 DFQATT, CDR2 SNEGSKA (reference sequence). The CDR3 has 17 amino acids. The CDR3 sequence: CSARDLERGLGTDTQYF. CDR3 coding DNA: TGCAGTGCTAGAGATCTGGAGCGGGGGTTAGGGACAGATACGCAGTATTTT.

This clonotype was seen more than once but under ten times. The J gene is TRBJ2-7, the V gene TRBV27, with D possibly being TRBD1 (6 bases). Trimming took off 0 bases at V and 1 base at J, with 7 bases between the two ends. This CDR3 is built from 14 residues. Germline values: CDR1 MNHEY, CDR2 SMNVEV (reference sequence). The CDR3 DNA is TGTGCCAGCAGTTTATCTGGACAGTCCTACGAGCAGTACTTC. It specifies CASSLSGQSYEQYF.